The rows below give T cell receptor beta chains drawn from one sample of a study of CD8+ T cells in alopecia areata. The repertoire was sequenced with immunoSEQ multiplex PCR; TCRdb's copy has only in-frame clones and lacks some. The data hold more than 100,000 clones, with 55% observed a single time. Sequencing was performed on CD4+ T cells sorted from blood. These receptors originate from a human donor in good health. CDR3s include the opening cysteine and the closing phenylalanine or tryptophan. D genes are given only for firm matches. Only part of the rows carry a size: once, few, many, or a class if the clone is expanded.

j_call	v_call	clone_size	d_call	cdr3_aa	cdr3_nt
TRBJ2-2	TRBV5-1	NA	NA	CASSLGNTGELFF	TGCGCCAGCAGCCTGGGGAACACCGGGGAGCTGTTTTTT
TRBJ2-3	TRBV2	NA	NA	CASSATDTQYF	TGTGCCAGCAGTGCCACAGATACGCAGTATTTT
TRBJ2-7	TRBV25-1	NA	NA	CASSPPSLEQYF	TGTGCCAGCAGCCCCCCTTCTCTGGAGCAGTACTTC
TRBJ2-6	TRBV7-9	NA	NA	CASSTSRGGGAGANVLTF	TGTGCCAGCAGTACCTCACGGGGAGGGGGCGCTGGGGCCAACGTCCTGACTTTC
TRBJ1-3	TRBV28	few	NA	CASTSSGNTIYF	TGTGCCAGCACGAGCTCTGGAAACACCATATATTTT
TRBJ2-5	TRBV9	NA	NA	CASSVNGGETQYF	TGTGCCAGCAGCGTAAACGGTGGGGAGACCCAGTACTTC
TRBJ2-1	TRBV7-8	few	TRBD2	CASSLGTSGGNEQFF	TGTGCCAGCAGCTTAGGGACTAGCGGGGGAAATGAGCAGTTCTTC
TRBJ1-1	TRBV29-1	NA	TRBD1	CSGQGLRDTEAFF	TGCAGCGGACAGGGGCTCAGGGACACTGAAGCTTTCTTT
TRBJ1-1	TRBV5-1	NA	TRBD1	CASSLSQGIRTEAFF	TGCGCCAGCAGCTTGTCACAGGGGATTCGCACTGAAGCTTTCTTT
TRBJ2-2	TRBV15	few	NA	CATSSRERVTGELFF	TGTGCCACCAGCAGTCGTGAGAGGGTGACCGGGGAGCTGTTTTTT
TRBJ2-4	TRBV7-2	few	NA	CASRNEASTNIQYF	TGTGCCAGCAGGAACGAGGCTAGCACAAACATTCAGTACTTC
TRBJ2-3	TRBV25-1	many	TRBD2	CASSEAGGPIGSTDTQYF	TGTGCCAGCAGTGAAGCGGGGGGGCCGATTGGGAGCACAGATACGCAGTATTTT
TRBJ2-3	TRBV30	NA	TRBD1	CAWKGTGYSTDTQYF	TGTGCCTGGAAGGGGACAGGGTATAGCACAGATACGCAGTATTTT
TRBJ1-2	TRBV30	NA	NA	CAWSVGAARTF	TGTGCCTGGAGTGTAGGGGCAGCCCGCACCTTC
TRBJ2-3	TRBV29-1	few	NA	CSVEEGHRDTQYF	TGCAGCGTCGAAGAGGGCCACCGGGATACGCAGTATTTT
TRBJ1-6	TRBV4-1	NA	NA	CASSPAGSYNSPLHF	TGCGCCAGCAGCCCGGCGGGCTCCTATAATTCACCCCTCCACTTT
TRBJ1-5	TRBV7-2	many	NA	CASSLGGFRQPQHF	TGTGCCAGCAGCTTAGGCGGGTTCCGACAGCCCCAGCATTTT
TRBJ1-5	TRBV7-2	many	NA	CASSLQVNSNQPQHF	TGTGCCAGCAGCCTACAGGTTAATAGCAATCAGCCCCAGCATTTT
TRBJ2-3	TRBV29-1	NA	NA	CSVRDPLTDTQYF	TGCAGCGTTCGGGACCCTTTGACAGATACGCAGTATTTT
TRBJ2-3	TRBV2	few	TRBD2	CASSGLAGRADTQYF	TGTGCCAGCAGCGGACTAGCGGGGAGGGCAGATACGCAGTATTTT
TRBJ1-1	TRBV5-1	NA	TRBD1	CASSLGGQGEKAFF	TGCGCCAGCAGCTTGGGCGGGCAGGGGGAGAAAGCTTTCTTT
TRBJ1-1	TRBV5-4	NA	TRBD1	CASSSGQGIPAFF	TGTGCCAGCAGCTCAGGACAGGGGATCCCAGCTTTCTTT
TRBJ1-2	TRBV28	NA	NA	CASSLVGGGYTF	TGTGCCAGCAGTTTAGTGGGGGGAGGCTACACCTTC
TRBJ2-4	TRBV14	NA	TRBD2	CASSQGLAGGQNIQYF	TGTGCCAGCAGCCAAGGTCTAGCGGGGGGCCAAAACATTCAGTACTTC
TRBJ2-5	TRBV28	few	NA	CASTVGGRETQYF	TGTGCCAGCACCGTGGGGGGGCGTGAGACCCAGTACTTC
TRBJ1-6	TRBV9	NA	TRBD1	CASSVEGGFYNSPLHF	TGTGCCAGCAGCGTAGAAGGGGGCTTCTATAATTCACCCCTCCACTTT
TRBJ1-2	TRBV11-1	few	NA	CASSLNSGAYGYTF	TGTGCCAGCAGCTTAAATTCAGGGGCCTATGGCTACACCTTC
TRBJ1-2	TRBV29-1	NA	TRBD1	CSVLGGGQSYTF	TGCAGCGTCCTGGGAGGGGGCCAAAGTTACACCTTC
TRBJ2-3	TRBV6-6	NA	TRBD2	CASSQLGVAGTMQYF	TGTGCCAGCAGTCAGCTAGGGGTAGCGGGGACTATGCAGTATTTT
TRBJ1-5	TRBV7-2	NA	NA	CASSRSPGGQPQHF	TGTGCCAGCAGCCGGTCCCCCGGGGGTCAGCCCCAGCATTTT
TRBJ2-7	TRBV27	few	TRBD2	CARRTSRHF	TGTGCCAGGCGGACTAGCAGGCACTTC
TRBJ1-2	TRBV29-1	NA	NA	CSAGETYYGYTF	TGCAGCGCCGGGGAGACGTACTATGGCTACACCTTC
TRBJ2-2	TRBV7-2	few	NA	CASSLGGRSGELFF	TGTGCCAGCAGCTTAGGCGGGCGGTCCGGGGAGCTGTTTTTT